Below, 17 T cell receptor beta chains from the same sample are listed, as sequenced in a study of cytomegalovirus exposure and HLA in healthy donors. The data were produced by immunoSEQ multiplex PCR, yet TCRdb's version contains in-frame clones alone and is incomplete. The table shows roughly 150,000 clones, with approximately 89% occurring only once. Specimen: PBMCs. These receptors all come from a woman under 30 in good health and CMV-seropositive.

CDR3 nucleotides: TGTGCCAGCAGCGCCCGTGACACCTACGAGCAGTACTTC. Its protein is CASSARDTYEQYF. The gene calls are TRBV7-2 and TRBJ2-7; D is unresolved. The CDR3 loop spans 13 amino acids. V was shortened by 5 bases and J by 2 bases, with 10 bases between the two germline ends. Looked up from germline, CDR1 is SGHTA and CDR2 is FQGNSA.

This sequence joins TRBV28 and TRBJ2-2, with D perhaps matching TRBD2 (5 bases). This CDR3 spans 13 amino acids. Germline-derived CDR1 and CDR2 are MDHEN and SYDVKM. V lost 10 bases to trimming and J lost 5 bases, with 14 bases between them. The CDR3 sequence is CATSSSKTGELFF. The CDR3 nucleotides are TGTGCCACCTCCTCTAGCAAGACCGGGGAGCTGTTTTTT.

The V gene is TRBV5-6, the J gene TRBJ1-1; TRBD1 matches at 9 bases. The V gene's germline CDR1 is SGHDT and CDR2 YYEEEE. The V gene end was trimmed by 4 bases and the J gene end by 3 bases; junction bases not matched to a gene: 10. The CDR3 is 16 amino acids. CDR3 amino acids: CASSLGTGYSDTEAFF. The CDR3 nucleotides are TGTGCCAGCAGCCTCGGGACAGGGTACTCGGACACTGAAGCTTTCTTT.

The V gene is TRBV9, the J gene TRBJ1-4, with D perhaps matching TRBD1 (5 bases). The CDR3 extends over 14 amino acids. The germline CDR1 and CDR2 sequences are SGDLS and YYNGEE. V lost 2 bases to trimming and J lost 8 bases, with 13 bases between them. The DNA of the CDR3 is TGTGCCAGCAGCGTCGGGACGGAGGGAGAAAAACTGTTTTTT. It is translated as CASSVGTEGEKLFF.

In nucleotides, the CDR3 is TGCGCCAGCAGCTTAGGCGGGAGTATTGAGCAGTTCTTC. It yields the protein CASSLGGSIEQFF. The rearrangement joins TRBV5-1 to TRBJ2-1; 7 bases align to TRBD2. In germline, CDR1 is SGHRS, CDR2 YFSETQ. Losses at the gene ends were 2 bases for V and 9 bases for J; bases not matched to a gene: 5. This CDR3 region has 13 residues. The whole variable domain, remainder taken from reference TRBV5-1 and TRBJ2-1, is KAGVTQTPRYLIKTRGQQVTLSCSPISGHRSVSWYQQTPGQGLQFLFEYFSETQRNKGNFPGRFSGRQFSNSRSEMNVSTLELGDSALYLCASSLGGSIEQFFGPGTRLTVL.

V and J are TRBV18 and TRBJ2-1; a weak D match, TRBD1 (6 bases). V lost 0 bases and J 5 bases, leaving 14 bases between the germline ends. The CDR3 has 16 amino acids. CDR1 is KGHSH, CDR2 LQKENI, per germline. The CDR3 is CASSPPGQGSDNEQFF. The CDR3, as DNA: TGTGCCAGCTCACCACCGGGGCAGGGGTCCGACAATGAGCAGTTCTTC. Full variable domain (missing parts from reference TRBV18 and TRBJ2-1): NAGVMQNPRHLVRRRGQEARLRCSPMKGHSHVYWYRQLPEEGLKFMVYLQKENIIDESGMPKERFSAEFPKEGPSILRIQQVVRGDSAAYFCASSPPGQGSDNEQFFGPGTRLTVL.

The chain links TRBV27 to TRBJ2-1; 7 bases match TRBD2. V was pared by 3 bases and J by 10 bases, with 12 bases of the junction left unmatched. The CDR3 is 15 amino acids. Germline loops: CDR1 MNHEY, CDR2 SMNVEV (reference sequence). This CDR3 is CASSFARGRREEQFF. The CDR3 coding sequence is TGTGCCAGCAGTTTTGCCCGGGGAAGGCGGGAGGAGCAGTTCTTC.

J is TRBJ1-1 and V is TRBV27, with D uncertain. Trimming stripped 4 bases from V and 1 base from J, with 10 bases between. The CDR3 extends over 14 amino acids. From germline, CDR1 is MNHEY and CDR2 SMNVEV (reference sequence). The CDR3 nucleotides are TGTGCCAGCAGTTCATGGGGAGGGAACACTGAAGCTTTCTTT. This gives the protein CASSSWGGNTEAFF.

This chain connects TRBV12-5 to TRBJ2-7; 10 nucleotides match TRBD2. Germline V CDR1 and CDR2: LGHNT, FRNRAP. The CDR3 runs 15 residues. V trimming: 2 bases; J trimming: 7 bases; junction bases outside the gene matches: 8. The CDR3 DNA reads TGTGCTAGTGGTTTGTCCCTAGCGGGAGTCGGGGAGCAGTACTTC. This sequence encodes CASGLSLAGVGEQYF.

This chain joins TRBV5-4 and TRBJ1-5; D might be TRBD1 (5 bases). The V end was cut by 0 bases, the J end by 4 bases, with 8 bases between. CDR1 is SGHNT, CDR2 YYREEE, per germline (reference sequence). The CDR3 loop spans 14 amino acids. The CDR3 sequence is CASSLGGGNQPQHF. The CDR3 coding sequence is TGTGCCAGCAGCTTGGGTGGGGGGAATCAGCCCCAGCATTTT.

This chain links TRBV5-4 with TRBJ2-1, with TRBD2 matching over 10 bases. From germline, CDR1 is SGHNT and CDR2 YYREEE (reference sequence). The junction had 7 bases not matched to a gene; V was cut back by 0 bases and J by 4 bases. The CDR3 spans 17 residues. The DNA of the CDR3 is TGTGCCAGCAGCTTGGACCTGACTAGCGGGTCTTACAATGAGCAGTTCTTC. As protein: CASSLDLTSGSYNEQFF.

In DNA form, the CDR3 reads TGTGCCAGCAGCCAAGTGTGGGGCCACAATGAGCAGTTCTTC. It translates to CASSQVWGHNEQFF. The V call is TRBV4-2, the J call TRBJ2-1; D perhaps matches TRBD1 (5 bases). The germline CDR1 and CDR2 sequences are LGHNA and YNFKEQ. The V end lost 1 base, the J end lost 5 bases, and 9 bases lay between the germline ends. The CDR3 has 14 residues.

This clone was picked up one time. The rearrangement links TRBV27 to TRBJ2-4; D is unclear. In germline, CDR1 is MNHEY, CDR2 SMNVEV (reference sequence). The CDR3 has 14 residues. The V gene lost 7 bases and the J gene lost 12 bases, with 22 bases spanning the gap. Written as DNA, the CDR3 is TGTGCCAGCAAGCCCTCTGGTGTGCTTATCCCTCAGTACTTC. Translated: CASKPSGVLIPQYF.

In nucleotides, the CDR3 is TGTGCCAGCAGCTTCGGCAGGGGTAATGAAGCTTTCTTT. This encodes CASSFGRGNEAFF. This sequence joins TRBV7-9 and TRBJ1-1; D perhaps matches TRBD1 (6 bases). The germline gives CDR1 SEHNR, CDR2 FQNEAQ (reference sequence). The ends were cut back, 3 bases at V and 7 bases at J, with 12 bases in the middle. The CDR3 is 13 residues long.

V and J are TRBV27 and TRBJ1-1; the match to TRBD1 covers 8 bases. V lost 6 bases to trimming and J lost 4 bases; unmatched junction nucleotides: 13. This CDR3 has 16 residues. The germline gives CDR1 MNHEY, CDR2 SMNVEV (reference sequence). The CDR3 nucleotides are TGTGCCAGCAGGGTGCTTGAAACAGGGGGAGGCACTGAAGCTTTCTTT. Amino acid sequence: CASRVLETGGGTEAFF.

The V and J genes are TRBV30 and TRBJ2-6; D possibly corresponds to TRBD1 (5 bases). CDR1 GTSNPN and CDR2 SVGIG come from the germline V gene (reference sequence). V lost 5 bases and J lost 0, with 5 bases in between. CDR3 length: 13 amino acids. DNA for the CDR3: TGTGCCTGGGACAGCTCTGGGGCCAACGTCCTGACTTTC. Protein: CAWDSSGANVLTF.

The rearrangement joins TRBV13 to TRBJ2-2; 9 bases fit TRBD1. Germline V gives CDR1 PRHDT, CDR2 FYEKMQ (reference sequence). CDR3 size: 16 residues. J gave up 6 bases and V 5 bases, and 10 bases lay outside the gene matches. In DNA form, the CDR3 reads TGTGCCAGCAGCGAACAGGGGGCTAGAAGTGCCGGGGAGCTGTTTTTT. Translation gives CASSEQGARSAGELFF. The variable domain in full, completed from reference TRBV13 and TRBJ2-2, reads AAGVIQSPRHLIKEKRETATLKCYPIPRHDTVYWYQQGPGQDPQFLISFYEKMQSDKGSIPDRFSAQQFSDYHSELNMSSLELGDSALYFCASSEQGARSAGELFFGEGSRLTVL.